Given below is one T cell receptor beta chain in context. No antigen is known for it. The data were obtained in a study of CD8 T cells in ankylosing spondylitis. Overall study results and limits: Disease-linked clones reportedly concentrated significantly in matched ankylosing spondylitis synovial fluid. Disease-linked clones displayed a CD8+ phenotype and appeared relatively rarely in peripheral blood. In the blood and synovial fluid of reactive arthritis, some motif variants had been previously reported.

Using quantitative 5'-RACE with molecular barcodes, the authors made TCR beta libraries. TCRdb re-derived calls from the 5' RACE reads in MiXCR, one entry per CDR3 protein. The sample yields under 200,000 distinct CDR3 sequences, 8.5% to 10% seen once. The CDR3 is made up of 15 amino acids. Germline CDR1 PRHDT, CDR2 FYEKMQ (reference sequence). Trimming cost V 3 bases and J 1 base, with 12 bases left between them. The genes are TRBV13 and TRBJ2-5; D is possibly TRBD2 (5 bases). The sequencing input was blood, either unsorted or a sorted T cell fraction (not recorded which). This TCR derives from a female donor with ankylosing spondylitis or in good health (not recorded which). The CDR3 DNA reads TGTGCCAGCAGCTTGACGGAGGACTCCCAAGAGACCCAGTACTTC. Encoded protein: CASSLTEDSQETQYF.